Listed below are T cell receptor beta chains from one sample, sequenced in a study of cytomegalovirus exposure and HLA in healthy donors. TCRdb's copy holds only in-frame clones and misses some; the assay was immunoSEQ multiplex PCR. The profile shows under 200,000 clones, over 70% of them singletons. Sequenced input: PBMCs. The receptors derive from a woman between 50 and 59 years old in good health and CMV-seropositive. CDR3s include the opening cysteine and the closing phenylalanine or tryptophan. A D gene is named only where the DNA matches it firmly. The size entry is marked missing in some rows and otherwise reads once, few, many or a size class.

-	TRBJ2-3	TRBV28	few	TGTGCCAGCAGTTTGGGGCAGCGAGGCGATACGCAGTATTTT	CASSLGQRGDTQYF
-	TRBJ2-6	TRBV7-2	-	TGTGCCAGCAGTCCACGGGTGGTGGGGTCTGGGGCCAACGGCCTGACTTTC	CASSPRVVGSGANGLTF
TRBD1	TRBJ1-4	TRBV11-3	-	TGTGCCAGCAGCCCCGGACAGGCAACTAATGAAAAACTGTTTTTT	CASSPGQATNEKLFF
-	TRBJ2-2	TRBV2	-	TGTGCCAGCAGTCGGGACGCCGGGGGAAGCGGGGAGCTGTTTTTT	CASSRDAGGSGELFF
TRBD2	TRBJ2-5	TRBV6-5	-	TGTGCCAGCAGTTACGCACTAGCGGGGGGGAGAGAGACCCAGTACTTC	CASSYALAGGRETQYF
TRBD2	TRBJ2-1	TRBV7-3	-	TGTGCCAGCAGCTTAACCAGTCGCGGGAGGGAGATTGAGCAGTTCTTC	CASSLTSRGREIEQFF
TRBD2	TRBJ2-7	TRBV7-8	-	TGTGCCAGCAGCTTAGCTACGGGAGGCTCCTACGAGCAGTACTTC	CASSLATGGSYEQYF
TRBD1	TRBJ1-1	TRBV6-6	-	TGTGCCAGCAGTATCGGACAGGGGAGCGCTGAAGCTTTCTTT	CASSIGQGSAEAFF
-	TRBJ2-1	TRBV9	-	TGTGCCAGCAGCGTAGCGGAGGGGCAGATTCAGGGTGAGCAGTTCTTC	CASSVAEGQIQGEQFF
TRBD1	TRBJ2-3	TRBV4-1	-	TGCGCCAGCAGCCAACCTCCAGGGGGCCGGAGCACAGATACGCAGTATTTT	CASSQPPGGRSTDTQYF
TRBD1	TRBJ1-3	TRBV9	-	TGTGCCAGCAGCGTAGGACAGGGGATGTACACCATATATTTT	CASSVGQGMYTIYF
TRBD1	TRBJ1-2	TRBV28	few	TGTGCCAGCAGTGTAAACTACAGGGGACGCGGCTACACCTTC	CASSVNYRGRGYTF
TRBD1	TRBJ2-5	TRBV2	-	TGTGCCAGCACGACAGGGGAGACCCAGTACTTC	CASTTGETQYF
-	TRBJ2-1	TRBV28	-	TGTGCCAGCAGTTTATCGGACTGGAATGAGCAGTTCTTC	CASSLSDWNEQFF
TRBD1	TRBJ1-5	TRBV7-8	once	TGTGCCAGCAGCTTAGGGGTCGACAGGGGATATCAGCCCCAGCATTTT	CASSLGVDRGYQPQHF
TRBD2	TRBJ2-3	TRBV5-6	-	TGTGCCAGCAGCCTGCGGACTAGCGGGAGTAGAGATACGCAGTATTTT	CASSLRTSGSRDTQYF
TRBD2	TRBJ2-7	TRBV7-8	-	TGCGCCAGCAGCCACCCCGGGACTAGCGGGAACTCCTACGAGCAGTACTTC	CASSHPGTSGNSYEQYF
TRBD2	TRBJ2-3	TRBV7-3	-	TGTGCCAGCAGCTTGACGAGTGCTAGCGGGATAGGCGATACGCAGTATTTT	CASSLTSASGIGDTQYF
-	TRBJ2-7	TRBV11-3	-	TGTGCCAGCAGCTTAAACCGGTACGAGCAGTACTTC	CASSLNRYEQYF
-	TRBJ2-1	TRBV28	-	TGTGCCAGCAGTTTTGTAGCGGCCTCCTACAATGAGCAGTTCTTC	CASSFVAASYNEQFF
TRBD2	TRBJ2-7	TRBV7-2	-	TGTGCCAGCAGCTTAGAGTCCGGGGGGACCTACGAGCAGTACTTC	CASSLESGGTYEQYF
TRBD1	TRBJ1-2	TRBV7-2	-	TGTGCCAGCAGCTCCCCCTACAGGGGTCCCCTCTATGGCTACACCTTC	CASSSPYRGPLYGYTF
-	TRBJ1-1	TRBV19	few	TGTGCCAGTAGTCCCCGGAGGAACACTGAAGCTTTCTTT	CASSPRRNTEAFF
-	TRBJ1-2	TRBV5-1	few	TGCGCCAGCAGCCCCCCCTTAGCTAACTATGGCTACACCTTC	CASSPPLANYGYTF
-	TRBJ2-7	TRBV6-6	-	TGTGCCAGCACCCGTTACACTACCGGAAACGAGCAGTACTTC	CASTRYTTGNEQYF
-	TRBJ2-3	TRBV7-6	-	TGTGCCAGCAGCACGGGACAAACGGGCGCAGATACGCAGTATTTT	CASSTGQTGADTQYF
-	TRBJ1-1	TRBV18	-	TGTGCCAGCTCGCATGACAGGAACACTGAAGCTTTCTTT	CASSHDRNTEAFF
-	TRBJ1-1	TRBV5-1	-	TGCGCCAGCAGCTTTTTGGCGGGCTCGAACACTGAAGCTTTCTTT	CASSFLAGSNTEAFF
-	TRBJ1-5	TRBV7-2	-	TGTGCCAGCAGTCCAGGGTTGTCACAGCCCCAGCATTTT	CASSPGLSQPQHF
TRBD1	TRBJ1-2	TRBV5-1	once	TGCGCCAGCACTCTGTCAACAGGGGGCGGATACGGCTACACCTTC	CASTLSTGGGYGYTF
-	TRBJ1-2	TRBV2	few	TGTGCCAGCAGTGGGAGGCGGGGGGTGGGGGACTATGGCTACACCTTC	CASSGRRGVGDYGYTF
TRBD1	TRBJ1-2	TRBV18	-	TGTGCCAGCTCACCCGGACAGGAGGGTGGCTACACCTTC	CASSPGQEGGYTF
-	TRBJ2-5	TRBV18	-	TGTGCCAGCTCACCACGACAGAACCAAGAGACCCAGTACTTC	CASSPRQNQETQYF
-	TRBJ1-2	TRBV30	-	TGTGCCTGGAGCGCGGGGCTTCTCCCCCCTGGCTACACCTTC	CAWSAGLLPPGYTF
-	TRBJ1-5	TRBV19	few	TGTGCCAGTACTCAGACAGCCTACAATCAGCCCCAGCATTTT	CASTQTAYNQPQHF
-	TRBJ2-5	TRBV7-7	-	TGTGCTAGCACCGTGGGGCAGGGGGAGACCCAGTACTTC	CASTVGQGETQYF
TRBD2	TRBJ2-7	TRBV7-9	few	TGTGCCAGTGCGCGGGGGGGCCCCTACGAGCAGTACTTC	CASARGGPYEQYF